These 4 T cell receptor beta chains came from one sample sequenced in a study of blood T cell repertoires in COVID-19. Assay: immunoSEQ multiplex PCR; the TCRdb copy retains only in-frame clones and omits some. This sample has roughly 200,000 clones, with around 78% found just once. The material sequenced was peripheral blood. Receptor source: a woman aged 80 or over with active or convalescent COVID-19.

This chain uses TRBV6-6 with TRBJ2-3, with TRBD2 identical over 9 bases. This CDR3 is built from 14 residues. V was pared by 8 bases and J by 1 base, with 4 bases of the junction left unmatched. In germline, CDR1 is MNHNY, CDR2 SVGAGI (reference sequence). DNA of the CDR3: TGTGCCAGCCTAGGCGGGGGGGGCACAGATACGCAGTATTTT. The encoded protein is CASLGGGGTDTQYF.

The genes are TRBV5-1 and TRBJ2-4; 8 nucleotides match TRBD1. Germline CDR1 is SGHRS and CDR2 is YFSETQ. There are 18 residues in the CDR3. The V and J ends lost 2 bases and 0 bases, in that order; junction bases with no gene match: 10. The CDR3 protein is CASSLPDRGDLAKNIQYF. CDR3 DNA: TGCGCCAGCAGCTTACCCGACAGGGGTGATCTAGCCAAAAACATTCAGTACTTC. The full variable domain, completed using reference TRBV5-1 and TRBJ2-4, is KAGVTQTPRYLIKTRGQQVTLSCSPISGHRSVSWYQQTPGQGLQFLFEYFSETQRNKGNFPGRFSGRQFSNSRSEMNVSTLELGDSALYLCASSLPDRGDLAKNIQYFGAGTRLSVL.

V gene TRBV9 combines with J gene TRBJ2-7; TRBD2 matches 12 bases. J gave up 9 bases and V 0 bases, and 4 bases lay outside the gene matches. The CDR3 is made up of 14 amino acids. From germline, CDR1 is SGDLS and CDR2 YYNGEE. CDR3 DNA sequence: TGTGCCAGCAGCGTAGCTAGCGGGGGGGCAGGGCAGTACTTC. Protein sequence: CASSVASGGAGQYF.

The rearrangement uses TRBV6-1 and TRBJ1-2; D is ambiguous. CDR1 is MNHNS, CDR2 SASEGT, per germline. This CDR3 is built from 15 residues. V lost 2 bases to trimming and J lost 7 bases, with 17 bases between them. CDR3 DNA sequence: TGTGCCAGCAGTGAATCGGGAGGAAGGGTGGGTGGCTACACCTTC. Translating it yields CASSESGGRVGGYTF.